This TCR beta chain was captured in a study of regulatory T cells in long-lasting Graves disease. From germline, CDR1 is KGHDR and CDR2 SFDVKD. The CDR3 length is 15 residues. Between the trimmed V and J ends, which lost 1 base and 1 base, there was a span of 7 bases. Building of the TCR beta libraries involved iRepertoire HTBI primers and Arm-PCR of CDR3 regions. TCRdb recomputed calls from the multiplex PCR reads with MiXCR, one row per CDR3 protein. The table includes more than 450,000 distinct CDR3 sequences, 15% to 20% detected once. A few counts support this clonotype. Time point described: newly diagnosed GD, antithyroid drugs for less than 3 months. Preparation of the TCR library used RNA extracted from PBMCs. The sample was also reused in another study, on T cells in Graves' hyperthyroidism and ophthalmopathy.

The TCR sequence derives from a man aged 40-49 years with Graves disease. V gene TRBV24-1 combines with J gene TRBJ2-1; D ambiguous. The sequences come from peripheral blood mononuclear cells (PBMCs), collected at new diagnosis, from a patient treated with antithyroid drugs. CDR3 loop: CATSDLDGSYNEQFF. CDR3 coding DNA: TGTGCCACCAGTGATTTAGATGGGTCCTACAATGAGCAGTTCTTC.